This T cell receptor beta chain was captured in a study of vaccination and CD4 T cells after COVID-19 (dated by TCRdb to between 2021 and 2022). For the study in its entirety: Every convalescent patient had a positive nasal swab PCR test for SARS-CoV-2, with mild disease in several patients and severe disease in one. Overlapping spike peptide pools from SARS-CoV-2 and from the common cold coronaviruses HCoV-NL63, HCoV-OC43 and HCoV-229E were used as culture stimuli. Each participant got two doses of either the Pfizer-BioNTech BNT162b2 vaccine (n=8) or the Moderna mRNA-1273 vaccine (n=2). Post-COVID blood samples from convalescent patients were collected a median of approximately 93 days after diagnosis, with a range of 35 to 161 days. Post-vaccine blood samples were taken a median of about 72 days after the second vaccine dose, with a range of roughly 13 to 250 days. The convalescent cohort included six males and four females, with two Hispanic individuals, seven Caucasians, two Asians and one multiracial person. In control cultures, a CEFX viral epitope pool was used as positive control, an HIV-1 Nef peptide pool was used as negative control, or no peptide was added. The spike-specific CD4+ TCR repertoire was compared before and after mRNA vaccination in over nine COVID-19 convalescent patients and a few infection-naive healthy vaccine recipients.

The sample's treatment or condition label, decoded: roughly 10-day PBMC culture with coronavirus spike peptide pools or control peptides (ViraFEST assay). The study used the ViraFEST assay, which expanded antigen-specific T cells with peptide pools and then identified expanded clonotypes by TCR sequencing. The positive SARS-CoV-2 PCR tests of the convalescent patients were dated from March to December 2020, before the Alpha, Beta and Delta variants emerged in the United States. Each well held 2 million to 2.5 million PBMCs cultured with approximately 9.1 ug/ml peptide pools in IMDM containing around 4.5% human AB serum and about 10 IU/ml IL-2. Half of the culture medium was replaced with fresh IL-2-containing medium on days 3 and 7. After 10 days of culture, CD4+ T cells were isolated by negative selection with the EasySep CD4+ T cell isolation kit. Ficoll-Paque Plus gradient centrifugation was used to isolate PBMCs from whole blood, and the isolated PBMCs were then either used fresh or cryopreserved at -140C. Triplicate wells were generally used for each culture condition.

The CDR1 and CDR2 encoded by the germline V gene (reference sequence) are LNHDA and SQIVND. The CDR3 measures 11 amino acids from cysteine to phenylalanine. Only CDR3 DNA remains: 33 bases, in frame from the first base. The V and J ends are trimmed by 9 bases and 1 base, leaving 4 bases between them. As concerns this clonotype: This clone's antigen is unknown. The record has no base qualities; no much larger clone is one base away.

What the work shows at the level of the full study, not this receptor alone: The number of convalescent patients in the study was relatively small, and the study did not examine early timepoints following natural infection. In convalescent patients, nearly all vaccine-specific clones (304 of 307) were found to be mono-reactive for SARS-CoV-2 spike rather than cross-reactive with common cold coronaviruses. The median count of SARS-CoV-2-reactive clonotypes went up from approximately 20 after infection to more than 30 after vaccination, although the change was not significant. Among convalescent patients, a median around 83% of the SARS-CoV-2-reactive clones seen after vaccination appeared only after vaccination, which suggests priming specific to the vaccine.

Library preparation was by PCR. DNA from cultured CD4+ T cells underwent TCR sequencing with the Oncomine TCR Beta short-read assay at the Johns Hopkins FTIC core. The QIAamp micro DNA kit was used to extract genomic DNA from the cultured CD4+ T cells. Oncomine TCR Beta libraries from cultured CD4+ T cells were pooled using unique dual indexes and sequenced on an Illumina iSeq 100. Per the source publication's procedure: Non-productive sequences were filtered out, and CDR3s that did not start with C, did not end with F or W, or were shorter than 7 amino acids were discarded. The MANAFEST web application identified antigen-specific clonotypes by comparing peptide-stimulated wells against reference wells and other culture wells. An FDR below 0.05, an odds ratio above 5, and a productive frequency above 0.1% in at least two of three replicate wells were required for clones to be considered positive. A clonotype was classed as cross-reactive if the clonotype showed significant expansion both in SARS-CoV-2 spike wells and in at least one common cold coronavirus spike condition. Using R version 3.6.1, CDR3 homology was evaluated through Levenshtein distances (stringdist) along with unrooted phylogenetic trees (ape). TCRdb itself trimmed the public reads at Q25 with fastp, ran MiXCR and retained productive beta chains. For every CDR3 protein sequence, its rows merge into one entry that carries the most common genes and DNA. TCRdb, not the original authors, processed these V and J calls. The sample includes about 16,000 distinct CDR3 sequences, with 40% to 50% observed a single time. The top ten clonotypes cover 3% to 4.5% of the sample.

The V gene is TRBV19 and the J gene is TRBJ1-5; no confident D gene assignment can be made. This sequence was found in a human donor who had recovered from COVID-19. Material for sequencing was CD4+ T cells from blood, cultured in vitro. The DNA is TGTGCCAGACAGAGCAATCAGCCCCAGCATTTT. This translates into CARQSNQPQHF.